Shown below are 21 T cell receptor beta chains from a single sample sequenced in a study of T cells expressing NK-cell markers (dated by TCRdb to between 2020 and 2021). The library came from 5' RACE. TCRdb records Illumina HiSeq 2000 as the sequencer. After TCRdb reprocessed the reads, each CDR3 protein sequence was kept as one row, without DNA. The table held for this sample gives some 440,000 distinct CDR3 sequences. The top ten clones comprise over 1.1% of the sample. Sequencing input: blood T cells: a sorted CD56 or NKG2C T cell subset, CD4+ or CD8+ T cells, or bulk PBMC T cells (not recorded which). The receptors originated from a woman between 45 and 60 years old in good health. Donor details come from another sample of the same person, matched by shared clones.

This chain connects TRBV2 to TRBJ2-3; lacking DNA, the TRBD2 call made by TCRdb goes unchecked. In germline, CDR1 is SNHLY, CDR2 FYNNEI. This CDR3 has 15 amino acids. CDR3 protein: CASSEQGLQLDTQYF.

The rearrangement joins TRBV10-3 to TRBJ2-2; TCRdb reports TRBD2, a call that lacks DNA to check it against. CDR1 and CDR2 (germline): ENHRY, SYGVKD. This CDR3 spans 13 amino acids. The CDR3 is CAISGTSSGELFF.

This CDR3 reads CASSFGRESWETQYF. This chain uses TRBV7-7 with TRBJ2-5; the D call of TRBD2 rests on TCRdb alone, since no DNA is present to check it. This CDR3 comprises 15 residues. Per germline, CDR1 SSHAT and CDR2 FNYEAQ (reference sequence).

The CDR3: CASIPGQLAPDTQYF. The rearrangement joins TRBV2 to TRBJ2-3; TCRdb's assignment of TRBD1 cannot be checked, as there is no DNA. Germline V lookup: CDR1 SNHLY, CDR2 FYNNEI. The CDR3 consists of 15 residues.

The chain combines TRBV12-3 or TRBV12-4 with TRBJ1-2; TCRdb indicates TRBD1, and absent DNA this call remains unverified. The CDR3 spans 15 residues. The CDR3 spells CASSLGGVWARGYTF.

The CDR3 here is CASSRDGAYEQYF. The V gene is TRBV5-1, the J gene TRBJ2-7; the TCRdb call, TRBD1, lacks DNA for checking. The CDR3 covers 13 residues. Germline CDR1 SGHRS, CDR2 YFSETQ. Supplemented by reference TRBV5-1 and TRBJ2-7, the full variable domain reads KAGVTQTPRYLIKTRGQQVTLSCSPISGHRSVSWYQQTPGQGLQFLFEYFSETQRNKGNFPGRFSGRQFSNSRSEMNVSTLELGDSALYLCASSRDGAYEQYFGPGTRLTVT.

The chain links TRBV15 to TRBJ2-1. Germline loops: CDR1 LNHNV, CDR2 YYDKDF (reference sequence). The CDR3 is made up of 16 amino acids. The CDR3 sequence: CATSRDYGRASNEQFF.

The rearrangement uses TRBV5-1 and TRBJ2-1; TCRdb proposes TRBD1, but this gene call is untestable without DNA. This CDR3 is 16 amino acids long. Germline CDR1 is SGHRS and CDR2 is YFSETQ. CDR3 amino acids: CASSGLSRDRGNEQFF.

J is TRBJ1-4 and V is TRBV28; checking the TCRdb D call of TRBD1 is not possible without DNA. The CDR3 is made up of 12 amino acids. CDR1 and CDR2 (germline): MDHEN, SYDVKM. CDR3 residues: CASRDSRDKLFF.

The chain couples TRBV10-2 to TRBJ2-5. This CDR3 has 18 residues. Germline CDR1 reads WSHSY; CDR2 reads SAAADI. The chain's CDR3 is CASSESGVTWGHQETQYF.

CDR3 amino acids: CSVNSGVQRNIQYF. The V gene is TRBV29-1, the J gene TRBJ2-4; the TRBD2 assignment by TCRdb is unverifiable without DNA. CDR1 and CDR2 (germline): SQVTM, ANQGSEA. The CDR3 has 14 amino acids.

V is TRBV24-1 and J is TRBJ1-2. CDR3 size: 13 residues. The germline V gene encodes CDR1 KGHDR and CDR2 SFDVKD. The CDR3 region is CATRGKNGYGYTF.

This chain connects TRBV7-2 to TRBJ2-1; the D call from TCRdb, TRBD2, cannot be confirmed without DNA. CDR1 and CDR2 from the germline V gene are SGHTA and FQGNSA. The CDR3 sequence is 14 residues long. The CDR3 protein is CASSLAGGNYEQFF.

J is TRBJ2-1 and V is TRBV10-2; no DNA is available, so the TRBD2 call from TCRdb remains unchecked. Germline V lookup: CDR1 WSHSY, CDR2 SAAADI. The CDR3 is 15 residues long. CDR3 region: CASRVSGSLTDEQFF.

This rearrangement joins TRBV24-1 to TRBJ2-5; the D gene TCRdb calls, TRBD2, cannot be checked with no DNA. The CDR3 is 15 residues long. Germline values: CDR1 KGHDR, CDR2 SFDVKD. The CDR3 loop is CATSGLGSPEETQYF.

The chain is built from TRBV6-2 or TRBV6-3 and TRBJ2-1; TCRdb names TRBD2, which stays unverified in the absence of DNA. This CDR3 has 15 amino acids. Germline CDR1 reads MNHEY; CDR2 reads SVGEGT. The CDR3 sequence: CASSYGLAGGNEQFF.

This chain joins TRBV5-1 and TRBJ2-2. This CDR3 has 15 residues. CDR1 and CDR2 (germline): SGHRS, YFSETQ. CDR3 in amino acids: CASSPLTENTGELFF. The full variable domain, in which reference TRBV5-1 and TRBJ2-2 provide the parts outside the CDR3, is KAGVTQTPRYLIKTRGQQVTLSCSPISGHRSVSWYQQTPGQGLQFLFEYFSETQRNKGNFPGRFSGRQFSNSRSEMNVSTLELGDSALYLCASSPLTENTGELFFGEGSRLTVL.

The CDR3 loop reads CASSLGVAYSGTNTGELFF. The chain couples TRBV11-2 to TRBJ2-2; TCRdb reports TRBD2, a call that lacks DNA to check it against. The CDR3 totals 19 residues. CDR1 SGHAT and CDR2 FQNNGV come from the germline V gene.

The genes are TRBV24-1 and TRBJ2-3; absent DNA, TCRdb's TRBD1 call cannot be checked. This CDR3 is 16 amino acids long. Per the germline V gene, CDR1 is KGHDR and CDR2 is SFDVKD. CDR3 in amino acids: CATSDFRDTGTDTQYF.

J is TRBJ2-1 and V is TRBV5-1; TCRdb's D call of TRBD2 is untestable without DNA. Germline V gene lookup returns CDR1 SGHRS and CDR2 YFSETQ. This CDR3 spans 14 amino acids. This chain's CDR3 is CASSQSIAGGEQFF.

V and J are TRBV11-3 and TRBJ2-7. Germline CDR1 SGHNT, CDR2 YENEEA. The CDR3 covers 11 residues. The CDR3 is CASSYMSEQYF.